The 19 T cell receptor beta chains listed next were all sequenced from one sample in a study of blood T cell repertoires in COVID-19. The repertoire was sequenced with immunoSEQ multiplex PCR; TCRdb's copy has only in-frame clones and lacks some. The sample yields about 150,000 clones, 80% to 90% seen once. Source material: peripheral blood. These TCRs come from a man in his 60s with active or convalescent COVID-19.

For the CDR3, the DNA is TGTGCCAGCAGCGTACTAGCGGCCCTCCAGGAGCAGTTCTTC. This sequence encodes CASSVLAALQEQFF. This chain links TRBV5-6 with TRBJ2-1; 8 nucleotides align to TRBD2. CDR1 is SGHDT and CDR2 is YYEEEE in the germline V gene. CDR3 length: 14 residues. Germline trimming cut 4 bases from V and 10 bases from J; bases unmatched to any gene: 10.

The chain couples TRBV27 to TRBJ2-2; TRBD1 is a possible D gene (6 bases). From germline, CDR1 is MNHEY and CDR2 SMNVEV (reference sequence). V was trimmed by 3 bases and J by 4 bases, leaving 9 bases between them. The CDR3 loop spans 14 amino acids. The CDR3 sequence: CASSLSRGTGELFF. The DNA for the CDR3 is TGTGCCAGCAGTTTGTCCAGGGGCACCGGGGAGCTGTTTTTT.

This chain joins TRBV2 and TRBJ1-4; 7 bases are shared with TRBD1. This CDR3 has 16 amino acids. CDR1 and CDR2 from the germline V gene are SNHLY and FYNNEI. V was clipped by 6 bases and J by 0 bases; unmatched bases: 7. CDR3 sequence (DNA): TGTGCCAGCAGAAACCGGGACAGTGCAACTAATGAAAAACTGTTTTTT. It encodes CASRNRDSATNEKLFF.

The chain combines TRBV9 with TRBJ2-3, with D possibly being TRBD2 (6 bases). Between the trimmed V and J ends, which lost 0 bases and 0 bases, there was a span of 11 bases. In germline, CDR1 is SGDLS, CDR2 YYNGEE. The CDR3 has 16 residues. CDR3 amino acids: CASSVATSGSTDTQYF. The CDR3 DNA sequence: TGTGCCAGCAGCGTAGCTACGAGCGGGAGCACAGATACGCAGTATTTT.

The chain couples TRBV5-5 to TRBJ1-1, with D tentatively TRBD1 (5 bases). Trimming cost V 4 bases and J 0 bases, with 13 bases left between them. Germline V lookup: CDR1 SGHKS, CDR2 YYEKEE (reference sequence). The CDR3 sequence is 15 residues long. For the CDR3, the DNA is TGTGCCAGCAGCCGAACGGGACTAATGAACACTGAAGCTTTCTTT. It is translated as CASSRTGLMNTEAFF.

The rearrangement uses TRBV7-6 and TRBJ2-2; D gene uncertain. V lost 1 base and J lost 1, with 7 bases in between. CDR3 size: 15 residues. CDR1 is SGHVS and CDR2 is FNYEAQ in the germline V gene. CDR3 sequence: CASSLGRRNTGELFF. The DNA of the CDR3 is TGTGCCAGCAGCTTAGGACGGAGGAACACCGGGGAGCTGTTTTTT.

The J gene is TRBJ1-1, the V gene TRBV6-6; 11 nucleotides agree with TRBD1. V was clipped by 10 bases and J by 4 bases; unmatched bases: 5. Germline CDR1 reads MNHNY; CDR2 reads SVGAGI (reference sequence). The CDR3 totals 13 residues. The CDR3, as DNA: TGTGCCATCAGGGGGACAGGGGGCACTGAAGCTTTCTTT. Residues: CAIRGTGGTEAFF.

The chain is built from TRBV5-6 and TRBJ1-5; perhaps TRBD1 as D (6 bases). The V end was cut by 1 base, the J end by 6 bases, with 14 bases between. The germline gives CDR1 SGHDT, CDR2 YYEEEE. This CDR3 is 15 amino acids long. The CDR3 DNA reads TGTGCCAGCAGCTTGTCAGGGGTCACGAGTCAGCCCCAGCATTTT. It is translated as CASSLSGVTSQPQHF.

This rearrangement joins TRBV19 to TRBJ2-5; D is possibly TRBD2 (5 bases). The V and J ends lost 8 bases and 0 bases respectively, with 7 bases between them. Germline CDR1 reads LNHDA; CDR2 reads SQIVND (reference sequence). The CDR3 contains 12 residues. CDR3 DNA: TGTGCCAGTGAGGGAGACCAAGAGACCCAGTACTTC. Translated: CASEGDQETQYF.

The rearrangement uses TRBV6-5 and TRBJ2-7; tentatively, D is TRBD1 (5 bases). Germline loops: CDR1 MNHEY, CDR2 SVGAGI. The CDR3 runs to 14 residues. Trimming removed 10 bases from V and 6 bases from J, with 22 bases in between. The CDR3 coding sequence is TGTGCCACCAAACTTGGTAGGGGTACGGGCGAGCAGTACTTC. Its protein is CATKLGRGTGEQYF.

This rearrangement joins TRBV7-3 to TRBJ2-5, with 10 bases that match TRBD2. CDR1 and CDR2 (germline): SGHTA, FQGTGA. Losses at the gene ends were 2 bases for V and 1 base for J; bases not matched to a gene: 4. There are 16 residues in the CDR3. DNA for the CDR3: TGTGCCAGCAGCTTATGGGCTAGCGGGGGCCAAGAGACCCAGTACTTC. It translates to CASSLWASGGQETQYF. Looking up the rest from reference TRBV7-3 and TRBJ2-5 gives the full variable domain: GAGVSQTPSNKVTEKGKYVELRCDPISGHTALYWYRQSLGQGPEFLIYFQGTGAADDSGLPNDRFFAVRPEGSVSTLKIQRTERGDSAVYLCASSLWASGGQETQYFGPGTRLLVL.

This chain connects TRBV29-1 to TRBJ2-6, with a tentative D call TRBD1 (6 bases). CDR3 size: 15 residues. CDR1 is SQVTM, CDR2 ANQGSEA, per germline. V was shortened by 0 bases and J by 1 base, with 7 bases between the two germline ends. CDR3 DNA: TGCAGCGTTGAAGAAGGGGGTTCTGGGGCCAACGTCCTGACTTTC. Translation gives CSVEEGGSGANVLTF.

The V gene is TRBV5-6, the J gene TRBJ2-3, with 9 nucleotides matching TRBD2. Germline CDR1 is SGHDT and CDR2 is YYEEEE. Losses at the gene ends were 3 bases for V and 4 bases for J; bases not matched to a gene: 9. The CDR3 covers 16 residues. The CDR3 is CASSSYSGSGSDTQYF. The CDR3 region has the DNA TGTGCCAGCAGCTCTTATAGCGGGAGTGGGTCAGATACGCAGTATTTT.

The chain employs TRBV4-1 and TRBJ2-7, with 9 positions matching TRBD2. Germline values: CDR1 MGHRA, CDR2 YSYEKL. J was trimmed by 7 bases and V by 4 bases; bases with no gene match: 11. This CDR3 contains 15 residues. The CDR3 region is CASSPRVAGAGEQYF. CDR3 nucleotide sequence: TGCGCCAGCAGCCCCCGGGTAGCGGGAGCGGGGGAGCAGTACTTC.

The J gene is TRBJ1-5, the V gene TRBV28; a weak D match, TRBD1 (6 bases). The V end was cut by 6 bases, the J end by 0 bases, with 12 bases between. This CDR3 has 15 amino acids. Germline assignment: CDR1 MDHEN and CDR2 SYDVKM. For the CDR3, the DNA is TGTGCCAGCAGCTCTACAGGGTATAGCAATCAGCCCCAGCATTTT. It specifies CASSSTGYSNQPQHF. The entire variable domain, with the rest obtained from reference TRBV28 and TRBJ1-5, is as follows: DVKVTQSSRYLVKRTGEKVFLECVQDMDHENMFWYRQDPGLGLRLIYFSYDVKMKEKGDIPEGYSVSREKKERFSLILESASTNQTSMYLCASSSTGYSNQPQHFGDGTRLSIL.

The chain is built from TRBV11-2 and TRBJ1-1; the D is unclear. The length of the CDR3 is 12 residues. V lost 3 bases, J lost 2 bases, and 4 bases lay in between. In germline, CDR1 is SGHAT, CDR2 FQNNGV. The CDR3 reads CASSLANTEAFF. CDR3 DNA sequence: TGTGCCAGCAGCTTGGCAAACACTGAAGCTTTCTTT.

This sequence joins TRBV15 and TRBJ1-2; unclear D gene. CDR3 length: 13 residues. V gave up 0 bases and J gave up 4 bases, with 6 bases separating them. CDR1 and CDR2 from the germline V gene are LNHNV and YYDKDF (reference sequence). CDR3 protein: CATSRDRSYGYTF. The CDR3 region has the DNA TGTGCCACCAGCAGAGATAGGAGCTATGGCTACACCTTC. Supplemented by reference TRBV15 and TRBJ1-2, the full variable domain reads DAMVIQNPRYQVTQFGKPVTLSCSQTLNHNVMYWYQQKSSQAPKLLFHYYDKDFNNEADTPDNFQSRRPNTSFCFLDIRSPGLGDTAMYLCATSRDRSYGYTFGSGTRLTVV.

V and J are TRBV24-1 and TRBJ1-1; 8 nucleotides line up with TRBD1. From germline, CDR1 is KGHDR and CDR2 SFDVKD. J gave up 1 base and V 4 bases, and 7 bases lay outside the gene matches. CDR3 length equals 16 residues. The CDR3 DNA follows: TGTGCCACCAGTGAGTCGCAGGGGGCGCCGAACACTGAAGCTTTCTTT. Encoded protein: CATSESQGAPNTEAFF.

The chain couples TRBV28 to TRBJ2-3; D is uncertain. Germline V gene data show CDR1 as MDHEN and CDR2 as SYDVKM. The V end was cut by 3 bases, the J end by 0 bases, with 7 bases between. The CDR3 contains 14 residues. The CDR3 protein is CASSFGLSTDTQYF. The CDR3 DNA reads TGTGCCAGCAGTTTTGGGCTAAGCACAGATACGCAGTATTTT.